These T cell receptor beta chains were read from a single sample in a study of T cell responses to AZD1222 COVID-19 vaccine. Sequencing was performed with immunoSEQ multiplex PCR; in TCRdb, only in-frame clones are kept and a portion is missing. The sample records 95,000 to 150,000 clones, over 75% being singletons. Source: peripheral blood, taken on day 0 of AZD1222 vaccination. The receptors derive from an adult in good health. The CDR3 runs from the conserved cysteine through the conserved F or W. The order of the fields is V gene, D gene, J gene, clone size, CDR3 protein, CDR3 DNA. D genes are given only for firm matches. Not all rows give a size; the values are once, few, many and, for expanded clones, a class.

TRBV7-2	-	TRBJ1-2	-	CASSPPGRDYGYTF	TGTGCCAGCAGCCCACCCGGACGGGACTATGGCTACACCTTC
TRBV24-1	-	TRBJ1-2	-	CATSRGYAGYTF	TGTGCCACCAGTAGAGGTTACGCGGGCTACACCTTC
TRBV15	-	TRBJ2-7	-	CATSRDISGLEEQYF	TGTGCCACCAGCAGAGATATCAGCGGCCTAGAGGAGCAGTACTTC
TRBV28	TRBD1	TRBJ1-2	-	CASSFRDRGSYGYTF	TGTGCCAGCAGTTTCCGGGACAGGGGTTCTTATGGCTACACCTTC
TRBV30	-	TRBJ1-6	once	CAWSDPPASPLHF	TGTGCCTGGTCTGACCCGCCCGCATCACCCCTCCACTTT
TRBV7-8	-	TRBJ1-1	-	CASSSTGNTEAFF	TGTGCCAGCAGCTCCACAGGGAACACTGAAGCTTTCTTT
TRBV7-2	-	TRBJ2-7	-	CASSRTGEGRDEQYF	TGTGCCAGCAGCCGTACGGGCGAGGGGCGGGACGAGCAGTACTTC
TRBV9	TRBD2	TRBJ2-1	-	CASTTRGREGQSEQFF	TGTGCCAGCACCACCCGGGGGCGGGAGGGCCAGAGTGAGCAGTTCTTC
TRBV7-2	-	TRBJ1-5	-	CASSSGTRENQPQHF	TGTGCCAGCAGCTCTGGGACAAGGGAGAATCAGCCCCAGCATTTT
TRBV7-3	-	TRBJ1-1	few	CASSLTGPNTEAFF	TGTGCCAGCAGCTTAACCGGACCGAACACTGAAGCTTTCTTT
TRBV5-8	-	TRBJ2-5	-	CASSLAFVEGDSEETQYF	TGTGCCAGCAGCTTGGCCTTTGTGGAGGGAGACTCCGAAGAGACCCAGTACTTC
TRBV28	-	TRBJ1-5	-	CASREGPQPQHF	TGTGCCAGCAGAGAGGGTCCTCAGCCCCAGCATTTT
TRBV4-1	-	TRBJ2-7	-	CASSQPTALSYEQYF	TGCGCCAGCAGCCAACCGACAGCACTCTCCTACGAGCAGTACTTC
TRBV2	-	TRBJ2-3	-	CASSARGMATDTQYF	TGTGCCAGCAGTGCCAGGGGCATGGCCACAGATACGCAGTATTTT
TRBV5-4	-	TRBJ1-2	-	CASSLRQSGYTF	TGTGCCAGCAGCTTACGCCAGTCGGGCTACACCTTC
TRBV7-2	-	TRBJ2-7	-	CASSPRGPSTYEQYF	TGTGCCAGCAGCCCCCGTGGGCCCAGTACCTACGAGCAGTACTTC
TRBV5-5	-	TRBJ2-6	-	CASSSTPAVPSGANVLTF	TGTGCCAGCAGCTCCACTCCCGCGGTCCCCTCTGGGGCCAACGTCCTGACTTTC
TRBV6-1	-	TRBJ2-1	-	CASSEATGIPYNEQFF	TGTGCCAGCAGTGAAGCGACGGGGATCCCCTACAATGAGCAGTTCTTC
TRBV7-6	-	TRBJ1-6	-	CASSSSGRYHSPLHF	TGTGCCAGCAGCTCAAGCGGCAGGTATCATTCACCCCTCCACTTT
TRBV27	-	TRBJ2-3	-	CASSLYLGPTDTQYF	TGTGCCAGCAGTTTATATTTAGGGCCAACAGATACGCAGTATTTT
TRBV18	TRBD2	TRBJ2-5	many	CASSPASGGAEGETQYF	TGTGCCAGCTCACCAGCGAGCGGGGGGGCCGAGGGAGAGACCCAGTACTTC
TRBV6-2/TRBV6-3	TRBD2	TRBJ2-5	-	CASSRTSGSQETQYF	TGTGCCAGCAGCAGGACTAGCGGGAGCCAAGAGACCCAGTACTTC
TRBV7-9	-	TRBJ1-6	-	CASSPDRSKYNSPLHF	TGTGCCAGCAGCCCCGACAGATCTAAATATAATTCACCCCTCCACTTT
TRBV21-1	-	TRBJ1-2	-	CASSLNPRRGTGSDGYTF	TGTGCCAGCAGCTTAAACCCCCGCCGAGGGACAGGGTCCGACGGCTACACCTTC
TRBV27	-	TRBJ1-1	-	CASSLWGSGTEAFF	TGTGCCAGCAGTTTATGGGGGTCTGGGACTGAAGCTTTCTTT
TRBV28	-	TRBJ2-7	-	CASSFDFQVSSYEQYF	TGTGCCAGCAGTTTTGACTTCCAGGTTAGCTCCTACGAGCAGTACTTC
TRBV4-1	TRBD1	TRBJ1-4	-	CASSQEGDRGEKLFF	TGCGCCAGCAGCCAAGAAGGGGACAGGGGTGAAAAACTGTTTTTT
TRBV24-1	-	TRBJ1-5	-	CATSDPSWDTNQPQHF	TGTGCCACCAGTGACCCCTCCTGGGATACAAATCAGCCCCAGCATTTT
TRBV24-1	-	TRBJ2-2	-	CATSDLLSGELFF	TGTGCCACCAGTGATTTACTTTCCGGGGAGCTGTTTTTT
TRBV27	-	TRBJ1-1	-	CASSRDRLSTEAFF	TGTGCCAGCAGTCGAGACAGGTTGTCCACTGAAGCTTTCTTT
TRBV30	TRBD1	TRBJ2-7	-	CAWTPGQGYEQYF	TGTGCCTGGACCCCGGGACAGGGGTACGAGCAGTACTTC
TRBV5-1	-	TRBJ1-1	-	CASSLRERTGVTEAFF	TGCGCCAGCAGCTTACGGGAGCGGACGGGGGTCACTGAAGCTTTCTTT
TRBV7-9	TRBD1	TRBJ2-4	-	CASSLALSRQGKNIQYF	TGTGCCAGCAGCTTAGCGCTAAGCAGACAGGGCAAAAACATTCAGTACTTC
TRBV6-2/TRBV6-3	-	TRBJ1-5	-	CASSFWDSNQPQHF	TGTGCCAGCAGTTTCTGGGACAGCAATCAGCCCCAGCATTTT
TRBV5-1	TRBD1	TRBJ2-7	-	CASSLAEGATYYEQYF	TGCGCCAGCAGCTTGGCCGAGGGGGCTACATACTACGAGCAGTACTTC
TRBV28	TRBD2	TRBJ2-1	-	CASRKTSGRLGQFF	TGTGCCAGCAGGAAGACTAGCGGGAGGCTTGGGCAGTTCTTC
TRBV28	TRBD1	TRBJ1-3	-	CASSPPMYRGGNTIYF	TGTGCCAGCAGTCCCCCGATGTACAGGGGCGGAAACACCATATATTTT
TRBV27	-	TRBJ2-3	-	CASSILKGATDTQYF	TGTGCCAGCAGTATCCTTAAAGGGGCCACAGATACGCAGTATTTT
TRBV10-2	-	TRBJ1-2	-	CASSDAPGTPVYGYTF	TGCGCCAGCAGTGATGCTCCCGGGACCCCCGTTTATGGCTACACCTTC
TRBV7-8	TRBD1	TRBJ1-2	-	CASSAEDRVFRRPNYGYTF	TGTGCCAGCAGCGCAGAGGACAGGGTCTTCCGACGGCCTAACTATGGCTACACCTTC
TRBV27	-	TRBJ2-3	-	CASSLIPTDTQYF	TGTGCCAGCAGTTTAATCCCCACAGATACGCAGTATTTT
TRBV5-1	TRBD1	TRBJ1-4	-	CASHRGDSEKLFF	TGCGCCAGCCACAGGGGCGACAGTGAAAAACTGTTTTTT
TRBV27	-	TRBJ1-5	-	CASSFLYSNQPQHF	TGTGCCAGCAGTTTCCTTTATAGCAATCAGCCCCAGCATTTT
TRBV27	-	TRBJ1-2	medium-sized	CASSLSGGSYTF	TGTGCCAGCAGTTTATCGGGGGGAAGCTACACCTTC
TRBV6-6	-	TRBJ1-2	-	CASSSGFDGYTF	TGTGCCAGCAGCTCGGGGTTCGATGGCTACACCTTC
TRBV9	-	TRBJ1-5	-	CASSTDGNSNQPQHF	TGTGCCAGCAGCACCGACGGTAATAGCAATCAGCCCCAGCATTTT
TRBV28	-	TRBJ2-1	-	CASSLWRYNEQFF	TGTGCCAGCAGTTTATGGAGATACAATGAGCAGTTCTTC
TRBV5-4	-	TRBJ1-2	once	CASSLNRLRGYTF	TGTGCCAGCAGCTTGAACAGGCTGCGAGGCTACACCTTC
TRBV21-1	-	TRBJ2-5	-	CASSKGSETQYF	TGTGCCAGCAGCAAAGGCTCAGAGACCCAGTACTTC
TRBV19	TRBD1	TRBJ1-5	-	CASTGGYSNQPQHF	TGTGCCAGCACAGGGGGCTATAGCAATCAGCCCCAGCATTTT
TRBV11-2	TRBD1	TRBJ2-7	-	CASSPGTGGLNSYEQYF	TGTGCCAGCAGTCCCGGGACAGGGGGCCTCAACTCCTACGAGCAGTACTTC
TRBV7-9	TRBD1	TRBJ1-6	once	CASSNWDRNSPLHF	TGTGCCAGCAGCAACTGGGACAGGAATTCACCCCTCCACTTT